These 23 T cell receptor beta chains were all obtained from the same sample, sequenced in a study of neurological immune-mediated disorders. Via MiXCR, TCRdb re-called the 5' RACE reads, giving one row per CDR3 protein. The sample shows tens of thousands of distinct CDR3 sequences, more than 3% of them seen only once. The time point denotes: longitudinal time-point 1 (baseline). The sample consisted of PBMCs. The receptors were gathered from a woman in her sixties or seventies with multiple sclerosis.

At least ten counts were recorded for this clonotype. The chain uses TRBV5-5 and TRBJ2-7, with 10 bases aligning to TRBD1. Unmatched junction bases numbered 8, after V lost 0 bases and J lost 5 bases. The CDR3 covers 16 residues. CDR1 SGHKS and CDR2 YYEKEE come from the germline V gene (reference sequence). CDR3 protein: CASSLVIRTGGNEQYF. In DNA form, the CDR3 reads TGTGCCAGCAGCTTGGTCATCAGGACAGGGGGGAACGAGCAGTACTTC.

This clonotype was picked up many times. The chain couples TRBV7-8 to TRBJ2-5; 10 nucleotides line up with TRBD2. The CDR3 has 14 residues. The J segment lost 10 bases and the V segment lost 6 bases, leaving 11 bases of the junction unmatched. Germline-derived CDR1 and CDR2 are SGHVS and FQNEAQ. The CDR3, as DNA: TGTGCCAGCAGACGACTAGCGGGTGGAGGGGACCAGTACTTC. It translates to CASRRLAGGGDQYF. The full variable domain, its missing parts supplied by reference TRBV7-8 and TRBJ2-5, is GAGVSQSPRYKVAKRGQDVALRCDPISGHVSLFWYQQALGQGPEFLTYFQNEAQLDKSGLPSDRFFAERPEGSVSTLKIQRTQQEDSAVYLCASRRLAGGGDQYFGPGTRLLVL.

Note on this clonotype: It may be a read error: a sequence one base away is much more abundant. The chain joins TRBV18 to TRBJ2-6, with 9 bases matching TRBD1. Germline CDR1 is KGHSH and CDR2 is LQKENI. This CDR3 has 17 amino acids. CDR3: CASSPRQGDSGAKVLTF. DNA of the CDR3: TGTGCCAGCTCACCGAGACAGGGGGACTCTGGGGCCAAAGTCCTGACTTTC.

This clonotype has ten or more counts. CDR3 sequence: CASNSLSGGVGNEQFF. The CDR3 DNA is TGCGCCAGCAACTCTCTTAGCGGGGGGGTTGGTAATGAGCAGTTCTTC. The V and J genes are TRBV5-1 and TRBJ2-1, with 11 nucleotides matching TRBD2. Germline V gives CDR1 SGHRS, CDR2 YFSETQ. Trimming removed 6 bases from V and 7 bases from J; junction bases left unmatched: 12. This CDR3 is 16 amino acids long.

This clonotype has at least ten counts. The chain uses TRBV28 and TRBJ2-4; possibly TRBD1 for D (6 bases). Germline V lookup: CDR1 MDHEN, CDR2 SYDVKM. The CDR3 runs to 14 residues. Trimming stripped 6 bases from V and 5 bases from J, with 14 bases between. Here the CDR3 DNA reads TGTGCCAGCAGCCAAACAGGGTTTGAAAACATTCAGTACTTC. Its protein product is CASSQTGFENIQYF.

This clonotype was seen at least ten times. This chain links TRBV20-1 with TRBJ2-4, with 9 bases lining up with TRBD1. V lost 6 bases and J lost 0; bases outside the gene matches: 15. The CDR3 extends over 18 amino acids. Germline loops: CDR1 DFQATT, CDR2 SNEGSKA (reference sequence). CDR3 sequence (DNA): TGCAGTGCGCCGGGACAGGGATCGGGGGTCGTAGCCAAAAACATTCAGTACTTC. This sequence encodes CSAPGQGSGVVAKNIQYF.

This clonotype showed up many times. The chain is built from TRBV5-1 and TRBJ1-1, with D hard to call. The CDR3 loop spans 13 amino acids. Germline CDR1 is SGHRS and CDR2 is YFSETQ. V was trimmed by 0 bases and J by 6 bases, leaving 9 bases between them. The CDR3, as DNA: TGCGCCAGCAGCTTGGCCGGGGTCGCTGAAGCTTTCTTT. The encoded protein is CASSLAGVAEAFF.

This clonotype was counted between two and nine times. This chain uses TRBV12-3 or TRBV12-4 with TRBJ2-1; 7 nucleotides line up with TRBD2. With V trimmed by 6 bases and J by 5 bases, 4 bases remained unmatched. CDR3 length: 13 amino acids. For the CDR3, the DNA is TGTGCCAGCAGGGCGGGGGAGGACAATGAGCAGTTCTTC. This translates into CASRAGEDNEQFF.

This clonotype was observed at least ten times. This chain links TRBV5-1 with TRBJ2-1; 8 bases are a match to TRBD1. The CDR3 totals 15 residues. The trim removed 0 bases at V and 8 bases at J, leaving 7 bases unmatched. CDR1 and CDR2 from the germline V gene are SGHRS and YFSETQ. This chain's CDR3 is CASSLDGQGFDEQFF. CDR3 DNA sequence: TGCGCCAGCAGCTTGGATGGACAGGGCTTCGATGAGCAGTTCTTC.

This clonotype was found many times. The V and J genes are TRBV20-1 and TRBJ2-3; tentative D call: TRBD1 (6 bases). Trimming cost V 5 bases and J 4 bases, with 16 bases left between them. Germline V CDR1 and CDR2: DFQATT, SNEGSKA (reference sequence). This CDR3 region has 14 residues. The DNA for the CDR3 is TGCAGTGCTCCCGGACAGTTAGGGGCAGATACGCAGTATTTT. Its protein is CSAPGQLGADTQYF.

Ten or more counts support this clonotype. This chain links TRBV5-1 with TRBJ2-7; D ambiguous. The length of the CDR3 is 15 residues. Germline V gene sequence: CDR1 SGHRS, CDR2 YFSETQ. Trimming pared 0 bases from V and 0 bases from J, leaving 10 bases between. CDR3 DNA: TGCGCCAGCAGCTTGGTAGGACCGAGCTCCTACGAGCAGTACTTC. Translated, it gives CASSLVGPSSYEQYF.

This clonotype was counted at least ten times. The chain recombines TRBV29-1 with TRBJ1-5; perhaps TRBD1 as D (5 bases). The CDR3 runs to 12 residues. CDR1 is SQVTM and CDR2 is ANQGSEA in the germline V gene. Trimming pared 4 bases from V and 8 bases from J, leaving 12 bases between. Here the CDR3 reads CSVGEGMKPQHF. For the CDR3, the DNA is TGCAGCGTTGGGGAGGGGATGAAGCCCCAGCATTTT.

This clonotype has at least ten counts. This sequence joins TRBV5-1 and TRBJ2-7; D is possibly TRBD1 or TRBD2 (5 bases each). The CDR3 extends over 15 amino acids. The V gene lost 0 bases and the J gene lost 2 bases, with 12 bases spanning the gap. Germline-derived CDR1 and CDR2 are SGHRS and YFSETQ. The CDR3 region has the DNA TGCGCCAGCAGCTTGGGTAGCGACAGACCCTACGAGCAGTACTTC. It yields the protein CASSLGSDRPYEQYF.

There are many counts of this clonotype. The chain carries TRBV7-9 and TRBJ2-1; 13 bases line up with TRBD2. Germline CDR1 SEHNR, CDR2 FQNEAQ (reference sequence). The CDR3 length is 18 residues. Trimming removed 1 base from V and 7 bases from J; junction bases left unmatched: 10. This CDR3 is CASSLELAGGPGRNEQFF. The DNA for the CDR3 is TGTGCCAGCAGCTTAGAACTAGCGGGGGGGCCCGGGAGAAATGAGCAGTTCTTC.

This clonotype has ten or more counts. The chain carries TRBV5-1 and TRBJ2-7; D possibly corresponds to TRBD2 (5 bases). Germline loops: CDR1 SGHRS, CDR2 YFSETQ. Trimming removed 1 base at V and 3 bases at J, with 8 bases between. This CDR3 region has 13 residues. As DNA, the CDR3 is TGCGCCAGCAGCTTGAGCGGTTACTACGAGCAGTACTTC. Protein sequence: CASSLSGYYEQYF.

This clonotype was found a few times. This chain connects TRBV18 to TRBJ1-3, with a weak D call TRBD1 (5 bases). Germline V CDR1 and CDR2: KGHSH, LQKENI. Trimming removed 6 bases from V and 0 bases from J, with 12 bases in between. The CDR3 sequence is 15 residues long. Written as DNA, the CDR3 is TGTGCCAGCTCCCCCGGACACCTCTCTGGAAACACCATATATTTT. Protein product: CASSPGHLSGNTIYF.

This clonotype was seen ten or more times. The V gene is TRBV5-1, the J gene TRBJ2-3; D gene unclear. Germline CDR1 reads SGHRS; CDR2 reads YFSETQ. Trimming shortened V by 3 bases and J by 2 bases, and 22 bases separated the two germline ends. The CDR3 length is 18 residues. The CDR3 DNA reads TGCGCCAGCAGCTCTAAAGACCTTACCTTGAGGCACACAGATACGCAGTATTTT. Protein product: CASSSKDLTLRHTDTQYF.

This clonotype was seen repeatedly, ten times or more. Written as DNA, the CDR3 is TGTGCCAGCAGCACTAGGACAGGGGAGAATGGGCGGGGGGTCTACAATGAGCAGTTCTTC. It yields the protein CASSTRTGENGRGVYNEQFF. This chain joins TRBV3-1 and TRBJ2-1, with TRBD1 as a possible D gene (9 bases). Trimming shortened V by 5 bases and J by 3 bases, and 29 bases separated the two germline ends. The CDR3 totals 20 residues. The germline V gene has CDR1 LGHDT and CDR2 YNNKEL (reference sequence).

At least ten counts were recorded for this clonotype. The CDR3: CASSRQTLAYEQYF. The DNA of the CDR3 is TGCGCCAGCAGCCGACAAACCCTGGCCTACGAGCAGTACTTC. V is TRBV5-1 and J is TRBJ2-7, with D hard to call. The CDR3 is made up of 14 amino acids. The germline gives CDR1 SGHRS, CDR2 YFSETQ. V was shortened by 4 bases and J by 2 bases, with 13 bases between the two germline ends.

At least ten counts were recorded for this clonotype. The V and J genes are TRBV7-9 and TRBJ2-7, with 9 bases matching TRBD2. CDR3 length equals 15 residues. Germline CDR1 is SEHNR and CDR2 is FQNEAQ (reference sequence). V lost 4 bases and J lost 3; bases outside the gene matches: 7. CDR3 residues: CASSSSGGRGYEQYF. Here the CDR3 DNA reads TGTGCCAGCAGCTCCAGCGGGGGGCGGGGCTACGAGCAGTACTTC. Looking up the rest from reference TRBV7-9 and TRBJ2-7 gives the full variable domain: DTGVSQNPRHKITKRGQNVTFRCDPISEHNRLYWYRQTLGQGPEFLTYFQNEAQLEKSRLLSDRFSAERPKGSFSTLEIQRTEQGDSAMYLCASSSSGGRGYEQYFGPGTRLTVT.

This clonotype was observed at least ten times. The chain carries TRBV3-1 and TRBJ1-1; no firm D call. Trimming shortened V by 4 bases and J by 1 base, and 7 bases separated the two germline ends. Germline CDR1 is LGHDT and CDR2 is YNNKEL (reference sequence). The CDR3 is made up of 13 amino acids. DNA of the CDR3: TGTGCCAGCAGCCGCACAGAGAACACTGAAGCTTTCTTT. Translation gives CASSRTENTEAFF. The complete variable domain, with remaining parts taken from reference TRBV3-1 and TRBJ1-1, reads DTAVSQTPKYLVTQMGNDKSIKCEQNLGHDTMYWYKQDSKKFLKIMFSYNNKELIINETVPNRFSPKSPDKAHLNLHINSLELGDSAVYFCASSRTENTEAFFGQGTRLTVV.

At least ten counts were recorded for this clonotype. The chain employs TRBV24-1 and TRBJ2-1; perhaps TRBD2 as D (6 bases). The V end lost 5 bases, the J end lost 2 bases, and 9 bases lay between the germline ends. CDR3 length: 14 amino acids. Germline V gene sequence: CDR1 KGHDR, CDR2 SFDVKD. CDR3 amino acids: CATSAWGAYNEQFF. The DNA of the CDR3 is TGTGCCACCAGTGCTTGGGGGGCCTACAATGAGCAGTTCTTC.

This clonotype was observed at least ten times. This chain links TRBV6-5 with TRBJ2-1; D is undetermined. The CDR3 consists of 14 residues. V shed 7 bases and J shed 0 bases, with 10 bases lying between them. CDR1 and CDR2 (germline): MNHEY, SVGAGI. This CDR3 reads CASNPTISYNEQFF. The CDR3 coding sequence is TGTGCCAGCAATCCAACGATCTCCTACAATGAGCAGTTCTTC.